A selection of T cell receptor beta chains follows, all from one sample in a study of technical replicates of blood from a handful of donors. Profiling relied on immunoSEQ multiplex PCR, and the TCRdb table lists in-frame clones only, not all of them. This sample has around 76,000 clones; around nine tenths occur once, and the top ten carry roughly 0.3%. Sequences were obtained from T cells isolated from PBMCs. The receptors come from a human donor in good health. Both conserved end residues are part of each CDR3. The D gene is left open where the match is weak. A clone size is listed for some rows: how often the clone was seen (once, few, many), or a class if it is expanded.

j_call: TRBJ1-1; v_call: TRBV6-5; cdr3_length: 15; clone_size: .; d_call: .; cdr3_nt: TGTGCCAGCAGTTACGGTGGGGGCCTGAACACTGAAGCTTTCTTT; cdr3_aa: CASSYGGGLNTEAFF
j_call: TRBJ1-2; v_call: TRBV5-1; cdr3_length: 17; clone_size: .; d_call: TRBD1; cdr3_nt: TGCGCCAGCAGCTTGGTTGACAGGGGGGACCCTAACTATGGCTACACCTTC; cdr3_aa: CASSLVDRGDPNYGYTF
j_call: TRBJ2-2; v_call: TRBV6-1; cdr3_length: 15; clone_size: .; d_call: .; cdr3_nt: TGTGCCAGCAGTGATGGGCCAGGGGTCTCGGGGGAGCTGTTTTTT; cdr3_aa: CASSDGPGVSGELFF
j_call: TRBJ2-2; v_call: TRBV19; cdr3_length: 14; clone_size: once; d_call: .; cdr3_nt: TGTGCCAGTAGTATCGTAGGGGTCACCGGGGAGCTGTTTTTT; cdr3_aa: CASSIVGVTGELFF
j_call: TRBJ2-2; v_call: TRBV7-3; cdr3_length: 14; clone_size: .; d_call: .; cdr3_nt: TGTGCCAGCAGCCCACTGGCGGTGGTCGGGGAGCTGTTTTTT; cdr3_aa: CASSPLAVVGELFF
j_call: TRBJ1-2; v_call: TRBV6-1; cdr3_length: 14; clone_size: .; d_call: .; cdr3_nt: TGTGCCAGCAGTGAATCAGTGACTAACTATGGCTACACCTTC; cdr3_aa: CASSESVTNYGYTF
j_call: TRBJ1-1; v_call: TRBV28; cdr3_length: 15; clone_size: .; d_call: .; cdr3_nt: TGTGCCAGCAGATCTCAGACAGGTGTGTACACTGAAGCTTTCTTT; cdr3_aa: CASRSQTGVYTEAFF
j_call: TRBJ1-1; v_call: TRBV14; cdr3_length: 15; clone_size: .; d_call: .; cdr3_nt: TGTGCCAGCAGCCGTGTTCAGGGTTCGAACACTGAAGCTTTCTTT; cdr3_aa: CASSRVQGSNTEAFF
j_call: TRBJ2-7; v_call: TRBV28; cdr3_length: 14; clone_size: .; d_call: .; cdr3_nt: TGTGCCAGCAGTTTGGCTAGCGATACCTACGAGCAGTACTTC; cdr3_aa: CASSLASDTYEQYF
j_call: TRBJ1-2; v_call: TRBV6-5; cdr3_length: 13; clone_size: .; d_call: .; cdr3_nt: TGTGCCAGCAGCCGGGTCGCAGACTATGGCTACACCTTC; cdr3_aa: CASSRVADYGYTF
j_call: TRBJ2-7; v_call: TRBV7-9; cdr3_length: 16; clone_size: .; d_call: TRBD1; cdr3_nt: TGTGCCAGCAGCTCCTACTCCGGGACAGGGGTTTCCGAGCAGTACTTC; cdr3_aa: CASSSYSGTGVSEQYF
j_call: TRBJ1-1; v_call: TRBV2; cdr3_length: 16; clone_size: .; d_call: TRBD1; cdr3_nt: TGTGCCAGCATTAAGGGCAGGGGGAACTCGAACACTGAAGCTTTCTTT; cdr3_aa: CASIKGRGNSNTEAFF
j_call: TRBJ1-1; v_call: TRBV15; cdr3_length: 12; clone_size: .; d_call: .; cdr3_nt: TGTGCCACCAGCACTCTACGGACTGAAGCTTTCTTT; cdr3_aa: CATSTLRTEAFF
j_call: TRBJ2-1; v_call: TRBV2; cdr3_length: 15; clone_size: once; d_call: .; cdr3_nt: TGTGCCAGCAGTGAGATCGGTAGCTCCGACAATGAGCAGTTCTTC; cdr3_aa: CASSEIGSSDNEQFF
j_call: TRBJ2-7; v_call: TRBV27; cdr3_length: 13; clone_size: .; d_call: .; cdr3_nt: TGTGCCAGCAGTTTATTAGGGGCTTACGAGCAGTACTTC; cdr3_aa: CASSLLGAYEQYF
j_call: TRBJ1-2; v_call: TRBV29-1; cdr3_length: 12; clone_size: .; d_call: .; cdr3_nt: TGCAGCGTTGAAGATAGCGGGGGAGGCTACACCTTC; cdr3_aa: CSVEDSGGGYTF
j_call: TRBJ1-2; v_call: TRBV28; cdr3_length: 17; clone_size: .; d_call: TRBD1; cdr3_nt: TGTGCCAGCAGTTTTATTCCGGCAGGGGGCGTCGCGGATGGCTACACCTTC; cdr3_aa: CASSFIPAGGVADGYTF
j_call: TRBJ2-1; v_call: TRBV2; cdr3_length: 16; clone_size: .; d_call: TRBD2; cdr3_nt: TGTGCCAGCAGTGAAAGGCTAGCGGGGCCTGTGAATGAGCAGTTCTTC; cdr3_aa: CASSERLAGPVNEQFF
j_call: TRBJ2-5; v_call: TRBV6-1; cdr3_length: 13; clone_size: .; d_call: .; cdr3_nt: TGTGCCAGTATGAGCTTTTCATGGGAGACCCAGTACTTC; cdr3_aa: CASMSFSWETQYF
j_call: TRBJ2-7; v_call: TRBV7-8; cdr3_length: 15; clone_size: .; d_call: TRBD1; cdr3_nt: TGTGCCAGCAGCGGGGCCGGGACAGGGACCTACGAGCAGTACTTC; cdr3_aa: CASSGAGTGTYEQYF
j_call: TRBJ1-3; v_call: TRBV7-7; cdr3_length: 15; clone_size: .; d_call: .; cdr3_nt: TGTGCTAGCAGCCCAGGGAACATCTCTGGAAACACCATATATTTT; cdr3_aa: CASSPGNISGNTIYF
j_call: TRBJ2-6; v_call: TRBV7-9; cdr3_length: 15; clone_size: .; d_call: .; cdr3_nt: TGTGCCAGCAGCTTAAAGGTTAGGGACTCTGGCGTCCTGACTTTC; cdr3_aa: CASSLKVRDSGVLTF
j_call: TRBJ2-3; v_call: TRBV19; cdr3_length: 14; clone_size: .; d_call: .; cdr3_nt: TGTGCCAGTAGTAGGCAGGCCGAAGGGGGTACGCAGTATTTT; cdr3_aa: CASSRQAEGGTQYF
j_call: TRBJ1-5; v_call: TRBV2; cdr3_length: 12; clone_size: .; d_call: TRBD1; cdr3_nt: TGTGCCGGACAGGGGGCGAATCAGCCCCAGCATTTT; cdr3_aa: CAGQGANQPQHF
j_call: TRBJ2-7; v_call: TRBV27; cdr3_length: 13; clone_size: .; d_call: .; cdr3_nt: TGTGCCAGCAGTTTATCTATTTCCTACGAGCAGTACTTC; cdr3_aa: CASSLSISYEQYF
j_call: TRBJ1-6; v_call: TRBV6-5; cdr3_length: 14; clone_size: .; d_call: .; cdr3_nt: TGTGCCAGCTCGAGGAACTCCTATAATTCACCCCTCCACTTT; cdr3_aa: CASSRNSYNSPLHF
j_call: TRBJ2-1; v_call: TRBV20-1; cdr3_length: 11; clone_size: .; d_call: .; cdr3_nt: TGCAGTGCTATGGCGGGGAATGAGCAGTTCTTC; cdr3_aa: CSAMAGNEQFF
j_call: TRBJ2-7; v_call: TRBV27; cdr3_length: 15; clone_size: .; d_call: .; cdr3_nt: TGTGCCAGCAGTTCAACTAGCAGCAATATTTACGAGCAGTACTTC; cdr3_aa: CASSSTSSNIYEQYF
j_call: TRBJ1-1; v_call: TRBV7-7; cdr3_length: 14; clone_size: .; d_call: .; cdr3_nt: TGTGCTAGCAGCTTCGGAGTTACGAACACTGAAGCTTTCTTT; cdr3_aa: CASSFGVTNTEAFF
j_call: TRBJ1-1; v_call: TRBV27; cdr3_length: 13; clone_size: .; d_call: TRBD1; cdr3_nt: TGTGCCAGCAGTTCCCGGACAGGGACTGAAGCTTTCTTT; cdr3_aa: CASSSRTGTEAFF
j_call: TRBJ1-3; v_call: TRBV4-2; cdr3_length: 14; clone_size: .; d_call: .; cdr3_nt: TGTGCCAGCAGCCAACGACAGGCTGGAAACACCATATATTTT; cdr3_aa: CASSQRQAGNTIYF
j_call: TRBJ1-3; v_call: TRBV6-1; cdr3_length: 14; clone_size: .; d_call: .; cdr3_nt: TGTGCCAGCAGTGACTCCGGCTCTGGAAACACCATATATTTT; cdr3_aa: CASSDSGSGNTIYF
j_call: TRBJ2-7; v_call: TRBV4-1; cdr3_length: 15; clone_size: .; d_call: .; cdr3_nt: TGCGCCAGCAGCCAAGATAGAGGAGCCTCTATGGAGCAGTACTTC; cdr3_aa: CASSQDRGASMEQYF
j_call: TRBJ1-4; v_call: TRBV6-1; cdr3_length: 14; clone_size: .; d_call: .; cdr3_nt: TGTGCCAGCAGGATGACAGCGATTAATGAAAAACTGTTTTTT; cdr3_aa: CASRMTAINEKLFF
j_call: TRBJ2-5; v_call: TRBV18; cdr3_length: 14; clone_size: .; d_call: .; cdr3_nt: TGTGCCAGCTCACCACTGGAGTACCAAGAGACCCAGTACTTC; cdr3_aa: CASSPLEYQETQYF
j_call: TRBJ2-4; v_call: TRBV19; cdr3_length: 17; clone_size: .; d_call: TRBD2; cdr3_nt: TGTGCCAGTACCCTAACGGGACTCGGGACTAGAGGCGACATTCAGTACTTC; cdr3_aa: CASTLTGLGTRGDIQYF
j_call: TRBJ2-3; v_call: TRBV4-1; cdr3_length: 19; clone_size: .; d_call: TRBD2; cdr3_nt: TGCGCCAGCAGCCAAGGCGCACTAGCGGGAGTCCTCCCGGCAGATACGCAGTATTTT; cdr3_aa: CASSQGALAGVLPADTQYF
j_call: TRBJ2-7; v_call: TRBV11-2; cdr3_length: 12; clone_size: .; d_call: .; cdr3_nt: TGTGCCAGCAGCCTACTAGGGTACGAGCAGTACTTC; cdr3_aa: CASSLLGYEQYF
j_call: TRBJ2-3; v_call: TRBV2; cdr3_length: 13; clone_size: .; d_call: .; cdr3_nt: TGTGCCAGCAACAGGGCTTTGGCAGATACGCAGTATTTT; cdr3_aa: CASNRALADTQYF
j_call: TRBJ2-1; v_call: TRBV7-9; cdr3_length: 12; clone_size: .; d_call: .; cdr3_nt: TGTGCCAGCAGCTTCTCGTCGAATGAGCAGTTCTTC; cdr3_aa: CASSFSSNEQFF
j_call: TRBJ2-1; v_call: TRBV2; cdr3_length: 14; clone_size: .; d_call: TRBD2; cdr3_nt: TGTGCCAGCAGTGAAGGGTCTAGCGGGGGGGACGAGTTCTTC; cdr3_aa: CASSEGSSGGDEFF
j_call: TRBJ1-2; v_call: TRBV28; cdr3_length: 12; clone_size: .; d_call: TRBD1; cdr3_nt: TGTGCCAGCCTCGGACAGGAATATGGCTACACCTTC; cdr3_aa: CASLGQEYGYTF
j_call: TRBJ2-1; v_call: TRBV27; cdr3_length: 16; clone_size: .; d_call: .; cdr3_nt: TGTGCCAGCAGTTTTTCGGAAGCGGGCTCCTACAATGAGCAGTTCTTC; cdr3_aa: CASSFSEAGSYNEQFF
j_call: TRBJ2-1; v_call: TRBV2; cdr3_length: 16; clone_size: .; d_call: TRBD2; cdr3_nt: TGTGCCAGCAGTGAAGGGGGACTAGCGGGAATAAATGAGCAGTTCTTC; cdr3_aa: CASSEGGLAGINEQFF
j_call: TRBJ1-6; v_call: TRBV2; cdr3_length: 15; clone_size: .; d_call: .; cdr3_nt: TGTGCCAGCAGTGAACAGGCGATTGGAAATTCACCCCTCCACTTT; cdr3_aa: CASSEQAIGNSPLHF
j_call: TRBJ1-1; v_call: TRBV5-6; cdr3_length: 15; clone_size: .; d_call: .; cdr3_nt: TGTGCCAGCAGCTTGGTTGGGACGGGAGACACTGAAGCTTTCTTT; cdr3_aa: CASSLVGTGDTEAFF
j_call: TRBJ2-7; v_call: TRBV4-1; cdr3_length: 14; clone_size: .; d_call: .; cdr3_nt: TGCGCCAGCAGCCAAGCCTATTACTCCTACGAGCAGTACTTC; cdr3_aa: CASSQAYYSYEQYF
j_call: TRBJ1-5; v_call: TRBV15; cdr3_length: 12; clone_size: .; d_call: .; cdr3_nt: TGTGCCACCTCTCGGGTGAGTCAGCCCCAGCATTTT; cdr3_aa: CATSRVSQPQHF
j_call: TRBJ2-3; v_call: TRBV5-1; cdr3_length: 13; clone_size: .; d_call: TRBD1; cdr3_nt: TGCGCCAGCAGCGGGACAGGAGGAGATACGCAGTATTTT; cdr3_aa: CASSGTGGDTQYF